The rows below give T cell receptor beta chains drawn from one sample of a study of regulatory T cells in long-lasting Graves disease. TCRdb independently ran MiXCR on the multiplex PCR reads; one entry per CDR3 protein. Of roughly 500,000 distinct CDR3 sequences listed, 13% were seen once; the top ten hold 8.5% to 10%. The data also belong to a second study, concerning T cells in Graves' hyperthyroidism and ophthalmopathy.

The sample was peripheral blood mononuclear cells (PBMCs), taken at new diagnosis, from a patient treated with antithyroid drugs. The receptors stem from a man aged 25 to 40 with Graves disease. Both conserved end residues are part of each CDR3. Fields, in order: J gene, clone size, D gene, V gene, CDR3 protein, CDR3 DNA. A D gene is named only where the DNA matches it firmly. Rows may omit the clone size; those that give it use once, few, many or a size class.

j_call: TRBJ1-5; clone_size: few; d_call: .; v_call: TRBV6-5; cdr3_aa: CASSYSVLANQPQHF; cdr3_nt: TGTGCCAGCAGTTACTCTGTATTGGCCAATCAGCCCCAGCATTTT
j_call: TRBJ2-3; clone_size: many; d_call: .; v_call: TRBV12-5; cdr3_aa: CASGLGAWSTDTRYF; cdr3_nt: TGTGCTAGTGGTTTGGGTGCGTGGAGCACAGATACGCGGTATTTT
j_call: TRBJ2-2; clone_size: many; d_call: TRBD1; v_call: TRBV7-2; cdr3_aa: CASSLTGTGAVTGELFF; cdr3_nt: TGTGCCAGCAGCTTAACGGGGACAGGGGCGGTCACCGGGGAGCTGTTTTTT
j_call: TRBJ2-3; clone_size: many; d_call: .; v_call: TRBV10-2; cdr3_aa: CASRQTGSTDTQYF; cdr3_nt: TGCGCCAGCAGACAGACAGGTAGCACAGATACGCAGTATTTT
j_call: TRBJ2-7; clone_size: .; d_call: .; v_call: TRBV29-1; cdr3_aa: CSVVAYEQYF; cdr3_nt: TGCAGCGTTGTAGCGTACGAGCAGTACTTC
j_call: TRBJ1-2; clone_size: .; d_call: .; v_call: TRBV3-1; cdr3_aa: CASSRRQVSYGYTF; cdr3_nt: TGTGCCAGCAGCAGACGACAGGTTTCCTATGGCTACACCTTC
j_call: TRBJ1-1; clone_size: .; d_call: .; v_call: TRBV3-1; cdr3_aa: CASSWERGEAFF; cdr3_nt: TGTGCCAGCAGCTGGGAGAGGGGTGAAGCTTTCTTT
j_call: TRBJ2-7; clone_size: few; d_call: TRBD2; v_call: TRBV7-8; cdr3_aa: CASSLALTAGGPYEQYF; cdr3_nt: TGTGCCAGCAGCTTAGCCCTTACTGCGGGAGGGCCCTACGAGCAGTACTTC
j_call: TRBJ1-4; clone_size: many; d_call: .; v_call: TRBV7-8; cdr3_aa: CASSLATQGSGLFF; cdr3_nt: TGTGCCAGCAGCTTAGCGACTCAGGGCTCAGGGCTGTTTTTT
j_call: TRBJ2-3; clone_size: .; d_call: .; v_call: TRBV19; cdr3_aa: CASSPPPLGPSTDTQYF; cdr3_nt: TGTGCCAGTAGTCCGCCCCCCCTTGGGCCTAGCACAGATACGCAGTATTTT
j_call: TRBJ2-4; clone_size: .; d_call: .; v_call: TRBV24-1; cdr3_aa: CATSDLRGGIQYF; cdr3_nt: TGTGCCACCAGTGATTTGAGGGGAGGCATTCAGTACTTC
j_call: TRBJ2-1; clone_size: .; d_call: .; v_call: TRBV29-1; cdr3_aa: CSVDDGEQFF; cdr3_nt: TGCAGCGTGGACGACGGCGAGCAGTTCTTC
j_call: TRBJ1-4; clone_size: .; d_call: .; v_call: TRBV6-1; cdr3_aa: CASRPRAANEKLFF; cdr3_nt: TGTGCCAGCAGACCCAGGGCGGCTAATGAAAAACTGTTTTTT
j_call: TRBJ2-2; clone_size: few; d_call: TRBD2; v_call: TRBV19; cdr3_aa: CATRLAGVNTGELFF; cdr3_nt: TGTGCCACCCGACTAGCGGGAGTCAACACCGGGGAGCTGTTTTTT
j_call: TRBJ2-1; clone_size: many; d_call: .; v_call: TRBV29-1; cdr3_aa: CSVERVRDNEQFF; cdr3_nt: TGCAGCGTTGAAAGAGTAAGGGACAATGAGCAGTTCTTC
j_call: TRBJ2-6; clone_size: .; d_call: .; v_call: TRBV12-5; cdr3_aa: CASGLDPGRGAGANVLTF; cdr3_nt: TGTGCTAGTGGTTTGGACCCGGGGAGGGGGGCGGGGGCCAACGTCCTGACTTTC
j_call: TRBJ2-3; clone_size: many; d_call: TRBD2; v_call: TRBV2; cdr3_aa: CASSNLAGASTDTQYF; cdr3_nt: TGTGCCAGCAGTAACTTAGCGGGAGCGAGCACAGATACGCAGTATTTT
j_call: TRBJ1-1; clone_size: .; d_call: TRBD1; v_call: TRBV20-1; cdr3_aa: CSARDRGLTGVNTEAFF; cdr3_nt: TGCAGTGCTAGAGATAGGGGCCTGACAGGGGTGAACACTGAAGCTTTCTTT
j_call: TRBJ2-3; clone_size: .; d_call: .; v_call: TRBV19; cdr3_aa: CASSIGRGPQYF; cdr3_nt: TGTGCCAGTAGTATAGGTAGAGGACCGCAGTATTTT
j_call: TRBJ2-7; clone_size: many; d_call: .; v_call: TRBV5-1; cdr3_aa: CASSLEVGNYEQYF; cdr3_nt: TGCGCCAGCAGCTTGGAGGTCGGTAACTACGAGCAGTACTTC
j_call: TRBJ1-2; clone_size: .; d_call: .; v_call: TRBV9; cdr3_aa: CASSVDGSLNYGYTF; cdr3_nt: TGTGCCAGCAGCGTAGACGGCAGTCTTAACTATGGCTACACCTTC
j_call: TRBJ1-5; clone_size: many; d_call: .; v_call: TRBV6-1; cdr3_aa: CASSSDRSQPQHF; cdr3_nt: TGTGCCAGCAGTTCGGACCGGAGCCAGCCCCAGCATTTT
j_call: TRBJ2-1; clone_size: .; d_call: .; v_call: TRBV7-7; cdr3_aa: CASSAVGGEQFF; cdr3_nt: TGTGCCAGCAGCGCCGTGGGGGGTGAGCAGTTCTTC
j_call: TRBJ2-2; clone_size: .; d_call: .; v_call: TRBV20-1; cdr3_aa: CSAQEGDHNTGELFF; cdr3_nt: TGCAGTGCTCAAGAGGGGGATCATAACACCGGGGAGCTGTTTTTT
j_call: TRBJ2-4; clone_size: .; d_call: TRBD2; v_call: TRBV6-2/TRBV6-3; cdr3_aa: CASSLRLAGAGNIQYF; cdr3_nt: TGTGCCAGCAGTTTGCGACTAGCGGGAGCAGGAAACATTCAGTACTTC
j_call: TRBJ1-6; clone_size: many; d_call: TRBD1; v_call: TRBV2; cdr3_aa: CASSPTPGGSPLHF; cdr3_nt: TGTGCCAGCAGTCCCACCCCAGGGGGTTCACCCCTCCACTTT
j_call: TRBJ1-4; clone_size: many; d_call: TRBD1; v_call: TRBV12-3/TRBV12-4; cdr3_aa: CASRADRGREKLFF; cdr3_nt: TGTGCCAGCAGAGCCGACAGGGGGCGGGAAAAACTGTTTTTT
j_call: TRBJ2-1; clone_size: few; d_call: .; v_call: TRBV7-9; cdr3_aa: CASSLVLSGGGLDEQFF; cdr3_nt: TGTGCCAGCAGCTTAGTTTTAAGCGGAGGGGGCTTAGATGAGCAGTTCTTC
j_call: TRBJ2-5; clone_size: many; d_call: .; v_call: TRBV27; cdr3_aa: CASSGAYQGETQYF; cdr3_nt: TGTGCCAGCAGTGGAGCTTATCAAGGGGAGACCCAGTACTTC
j_call: TRBJ1-6; clone_size: many; d_call: TRBD1; v_call: TRBV27; cdr3_aa: CASSPPDRGSSPLHF; cdr3_nt: TGTGCCAGCAGTCCACCGGACAGGGGGAGTTCACCCCTCCACTTT
j_call: TRBJ2-5; clone_size: many; d_call: .; v_call: TRBV12-3/TRBV12-4; cdr3_aa: CASSPTGTPRMVEETQYF; cdr3_nt: TGTGCCAGCAGCCCCACGGGGACCCCGAGGATGGTGGAAGAGACCCAGTACTTC